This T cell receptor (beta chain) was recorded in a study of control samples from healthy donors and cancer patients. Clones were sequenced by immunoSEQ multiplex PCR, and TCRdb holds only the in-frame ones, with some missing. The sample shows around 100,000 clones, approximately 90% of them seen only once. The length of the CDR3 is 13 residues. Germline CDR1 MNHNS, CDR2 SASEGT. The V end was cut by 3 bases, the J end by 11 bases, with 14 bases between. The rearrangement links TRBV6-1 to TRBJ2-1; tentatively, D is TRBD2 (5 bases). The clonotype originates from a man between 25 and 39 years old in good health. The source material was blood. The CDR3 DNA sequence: TGTGCCAGCAGTGACAGCGGCCGTTCTAAGCAGTTCTTC. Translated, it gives CASSDSGRSKQFF.